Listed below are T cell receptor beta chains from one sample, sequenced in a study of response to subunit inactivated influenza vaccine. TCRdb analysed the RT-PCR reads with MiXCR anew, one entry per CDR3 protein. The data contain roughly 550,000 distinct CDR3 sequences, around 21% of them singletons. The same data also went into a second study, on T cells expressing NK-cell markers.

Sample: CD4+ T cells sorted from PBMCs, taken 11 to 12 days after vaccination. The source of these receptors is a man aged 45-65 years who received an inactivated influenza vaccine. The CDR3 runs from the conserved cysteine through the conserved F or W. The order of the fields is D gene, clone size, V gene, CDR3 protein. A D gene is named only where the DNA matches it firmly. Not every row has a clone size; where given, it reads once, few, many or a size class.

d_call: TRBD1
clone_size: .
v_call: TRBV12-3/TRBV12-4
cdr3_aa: CASSLTLTGYNSPLHF

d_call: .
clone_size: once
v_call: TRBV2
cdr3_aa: CATRPWDFTYEQYF

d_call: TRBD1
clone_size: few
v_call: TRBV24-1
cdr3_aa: CATSDRTGLGNEQFF

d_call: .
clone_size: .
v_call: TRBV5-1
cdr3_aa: CASSLEGSRSQETQYF

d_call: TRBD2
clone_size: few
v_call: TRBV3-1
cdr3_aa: CASSLRGGRETQYF

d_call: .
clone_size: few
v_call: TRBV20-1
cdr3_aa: CSATRGANTEAFF

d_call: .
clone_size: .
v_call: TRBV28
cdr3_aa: CASSAPRSSKSYNEQFF

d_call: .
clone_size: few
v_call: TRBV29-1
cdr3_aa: CSVVGGVQETQYF

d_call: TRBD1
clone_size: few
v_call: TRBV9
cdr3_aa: CASSAGTDRPKQYF

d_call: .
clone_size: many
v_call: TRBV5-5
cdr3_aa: CASSLLVFGELFF

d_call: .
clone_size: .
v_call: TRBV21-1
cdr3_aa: CASSLGGTPPYNEQFF

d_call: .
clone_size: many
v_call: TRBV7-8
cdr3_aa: CASSLVLMRGSGYGYTF

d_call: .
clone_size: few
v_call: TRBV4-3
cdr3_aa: CASSQELGSNQPQHF

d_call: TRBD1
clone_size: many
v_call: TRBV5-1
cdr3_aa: CASSMTNRGPGYEQFF

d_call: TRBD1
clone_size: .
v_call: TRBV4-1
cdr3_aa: CASSQGGQGAADTQYF

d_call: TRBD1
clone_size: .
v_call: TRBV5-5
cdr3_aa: CASSRGPGGELFF

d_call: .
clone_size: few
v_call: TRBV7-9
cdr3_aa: CASSKSRGNTDTQYF

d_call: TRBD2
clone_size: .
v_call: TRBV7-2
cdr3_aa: CASTLGTSGYNEQFF

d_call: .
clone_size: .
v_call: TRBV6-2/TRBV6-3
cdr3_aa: CASTTSRRNEQFF

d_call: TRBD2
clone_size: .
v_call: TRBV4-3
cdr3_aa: CASSQDRTAGGPEYNEQFF

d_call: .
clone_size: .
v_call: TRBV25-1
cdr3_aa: CASSLEAARGQYF

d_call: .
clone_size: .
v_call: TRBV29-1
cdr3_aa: CSVENVASYTDTQYF

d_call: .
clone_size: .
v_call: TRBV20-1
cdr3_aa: CSARAGGAVYNEQFF

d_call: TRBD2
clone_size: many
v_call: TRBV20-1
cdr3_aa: CSAPDASGAHNEQFF

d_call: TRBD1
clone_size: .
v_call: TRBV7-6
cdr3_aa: CASSDRGVGKETQYF

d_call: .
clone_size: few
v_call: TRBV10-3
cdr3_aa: CAINNGASNTGELFF

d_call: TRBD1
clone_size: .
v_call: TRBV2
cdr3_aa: CASSERAATGTEGTQYF